The clone carrying this T cell receptor beta chain came up a few times. Its specificity is not known. The source of the sample is a study of cytomegalovirus exposure and HLA in healthy donors. It was with 60 Vbeta and 13 Jbeta primers that the PCR ran. TCRdb's copy holds only in-frame clones and misses some; the assay was immunoSEQ multiplex PCR. The table shows roughly 200,000 clones, with about 9.4% occurring only once. Trimming took 8 bases from V and 5 from J; bases not matched to a gene: 12. The CDR3 contains 15 residues. Germline CDR1 reads MNHNS; CDR2 reads SASEGT. Study-wide points: For TCR beta chains, V- and J-gene trimming was later linked to a missense DCLRE1C variant. Within an earlier analysis, most TCR beta V segments proved productive either about 90% or about 30% of the time. Judged likely to be a sequencing artifact was a cluster of highly shared sequence variants.

The chain is built from TRBV6-1 and TRBJ2-5; 9 bases align to TRBD1. The sequence derives from a woman aged 30 to 39 in good health and CMV-seropositive. The sequenced material came from PBMCs. The CDR3 sequence: CASHKWTGVGETQYF. Here the CDR3 DNA reads TGTGCCAGCCATAAATGGACAGGGGTGGGGGAGACCCAGTACTTC.